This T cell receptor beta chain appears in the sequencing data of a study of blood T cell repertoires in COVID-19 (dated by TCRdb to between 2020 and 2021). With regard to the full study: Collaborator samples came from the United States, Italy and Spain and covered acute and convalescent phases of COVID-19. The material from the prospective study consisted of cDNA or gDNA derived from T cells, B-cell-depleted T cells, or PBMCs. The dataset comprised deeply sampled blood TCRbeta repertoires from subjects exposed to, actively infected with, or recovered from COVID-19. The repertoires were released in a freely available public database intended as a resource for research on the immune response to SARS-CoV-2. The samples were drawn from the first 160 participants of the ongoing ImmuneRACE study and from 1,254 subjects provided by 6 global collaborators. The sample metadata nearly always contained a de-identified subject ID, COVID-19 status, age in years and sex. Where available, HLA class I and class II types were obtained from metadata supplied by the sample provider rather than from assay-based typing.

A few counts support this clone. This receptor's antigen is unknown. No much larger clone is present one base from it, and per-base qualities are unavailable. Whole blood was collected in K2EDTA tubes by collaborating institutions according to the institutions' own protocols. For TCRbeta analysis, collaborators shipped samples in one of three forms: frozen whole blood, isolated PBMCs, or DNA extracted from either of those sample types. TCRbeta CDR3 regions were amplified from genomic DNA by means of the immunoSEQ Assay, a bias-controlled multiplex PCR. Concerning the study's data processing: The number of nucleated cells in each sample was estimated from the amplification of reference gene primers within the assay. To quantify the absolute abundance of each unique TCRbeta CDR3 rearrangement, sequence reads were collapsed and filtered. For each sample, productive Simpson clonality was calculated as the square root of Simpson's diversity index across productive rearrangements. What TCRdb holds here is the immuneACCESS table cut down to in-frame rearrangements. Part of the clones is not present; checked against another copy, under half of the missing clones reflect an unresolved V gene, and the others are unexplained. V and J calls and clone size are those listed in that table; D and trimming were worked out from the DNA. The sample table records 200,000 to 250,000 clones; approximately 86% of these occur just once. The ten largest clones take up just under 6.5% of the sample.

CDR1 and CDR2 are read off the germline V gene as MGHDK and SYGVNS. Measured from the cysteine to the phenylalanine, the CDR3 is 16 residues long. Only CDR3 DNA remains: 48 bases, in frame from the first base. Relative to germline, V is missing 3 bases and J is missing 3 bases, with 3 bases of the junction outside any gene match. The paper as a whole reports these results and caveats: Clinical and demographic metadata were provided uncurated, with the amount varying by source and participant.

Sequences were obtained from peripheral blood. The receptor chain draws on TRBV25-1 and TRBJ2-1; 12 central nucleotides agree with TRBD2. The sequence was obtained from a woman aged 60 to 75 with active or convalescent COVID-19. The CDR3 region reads CASSEPGLAGYNEQFF. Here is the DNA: TGTGCCAGCAGTGAGCCGGGACTAGCGGGCTACAATGAGCAGTTCTTC.